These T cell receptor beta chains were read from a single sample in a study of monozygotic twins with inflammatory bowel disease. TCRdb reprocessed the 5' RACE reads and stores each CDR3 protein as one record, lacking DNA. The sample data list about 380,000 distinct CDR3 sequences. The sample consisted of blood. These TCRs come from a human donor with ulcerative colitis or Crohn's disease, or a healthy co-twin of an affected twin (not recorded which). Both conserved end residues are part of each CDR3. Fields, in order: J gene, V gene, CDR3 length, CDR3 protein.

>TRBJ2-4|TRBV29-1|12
CSAGQGENIQYF
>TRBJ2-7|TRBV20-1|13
CSARDPADYEQYF
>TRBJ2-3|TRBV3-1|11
CASSLAHTQYF
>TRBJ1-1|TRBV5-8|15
CASSPAGGPGAEAFF
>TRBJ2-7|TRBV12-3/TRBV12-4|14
CASTSLSGEYEQYF
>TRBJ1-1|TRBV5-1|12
CASSSDLREAFF
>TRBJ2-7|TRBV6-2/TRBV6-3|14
CASSDPKGSYEQYF
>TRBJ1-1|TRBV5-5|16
CASSRGGGSLNTEAFF
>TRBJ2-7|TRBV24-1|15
CATSFFRPDTYEQYF
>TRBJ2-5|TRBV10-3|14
CAISESGWQETQYF
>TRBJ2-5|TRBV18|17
CASSPQRLTSSQETQYF
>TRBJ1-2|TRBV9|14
CASSVVAENYGYTF
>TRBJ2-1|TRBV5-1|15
CASTGTYGAVDEQFF
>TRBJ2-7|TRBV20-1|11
CSARANYEQYF
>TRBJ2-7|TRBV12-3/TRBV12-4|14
CASSPGQGAHEQYF
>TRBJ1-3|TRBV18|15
CASSPGLISGNTIYF
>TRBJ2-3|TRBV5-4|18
CASSFGQGRYLSTDTQYF
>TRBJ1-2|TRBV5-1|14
CASSFPGPSYGYTF
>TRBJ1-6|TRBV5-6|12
CASSLRDSPLHF
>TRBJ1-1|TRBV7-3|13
CASSLGAGGPAFF
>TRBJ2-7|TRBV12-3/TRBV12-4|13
CASSLVGLGEQYF
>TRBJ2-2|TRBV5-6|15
CASSWGLLNTGELFF
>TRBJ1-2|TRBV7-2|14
CASSENLGDWYYTF
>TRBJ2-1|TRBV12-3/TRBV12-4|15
CASSRRTHEGNEQFF
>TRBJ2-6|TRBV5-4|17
CASSFDRRISGANVLTF
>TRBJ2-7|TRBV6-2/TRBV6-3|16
CASSYGGSGGAYEQYF
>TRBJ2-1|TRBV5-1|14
CASRQGAVVNEQFF
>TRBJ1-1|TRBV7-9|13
CASSLGDEKKAFF
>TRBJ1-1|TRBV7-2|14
CASSQVRDSLEAFF
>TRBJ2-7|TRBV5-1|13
CASSPLTPYEQYF
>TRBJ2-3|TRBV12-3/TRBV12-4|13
CASSRDEAYTQYF
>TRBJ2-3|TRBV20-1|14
CSAMYQVGADTQYF
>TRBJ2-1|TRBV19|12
CASSTRYGEQFF
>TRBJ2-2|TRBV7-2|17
CASSLQFGTGDDGELFF
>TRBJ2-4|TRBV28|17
CASSPGLAGGMENIQYF
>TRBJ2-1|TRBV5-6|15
CASSLEQHSYNEQFF
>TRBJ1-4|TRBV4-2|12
CASTRDHEKLFF
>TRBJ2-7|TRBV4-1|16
CASSQDYQGVTYEQYF
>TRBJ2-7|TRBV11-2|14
CASSLSASSYEQYF
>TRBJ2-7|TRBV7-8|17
CASSLPLRTGNSYEQYF
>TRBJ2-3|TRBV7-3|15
CASSLSGPSTDTQYF
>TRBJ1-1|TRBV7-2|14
CASRFRWENTGAFF
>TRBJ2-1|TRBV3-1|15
CASSQDHGGNNEQFF
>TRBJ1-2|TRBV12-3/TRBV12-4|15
CASSLRGQGHYGYTF
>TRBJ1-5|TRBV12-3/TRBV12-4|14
CASSLRQGGQPQHF
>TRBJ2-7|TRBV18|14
CASSPGQGFYEQYF
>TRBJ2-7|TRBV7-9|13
CASSPEGSMWQYF
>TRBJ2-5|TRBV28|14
CASSSGQAQETQYF
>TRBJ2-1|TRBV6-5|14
CASSSLTGYNEQFF